This TCR beta chain was sequenced in a study of T cells in Graves' hyperthyroidism and ophthalmopathy. General study results and limits: Within blood appeared most thyroid clonotypes that had expanded above 0.001. Separating ophthalmopathy from stable hyperthyroidism was achieved by a 13 V-J model.

The PBMCs were taken from 10 ml of fresh peripheral blood. The CDR3 regions of TCR beta were amplified from RNA transcripts. Initially, a first-round RT-PCR of the TCR CDR3 employed the HTBI primer set. TCRdb passed the multiplex PCR reads through MiXCR, listing each CDR3 protein once. The table includes under 350,000 distinct CDR3 sequences, 12% to 15% detected once. This CDR3 is built from 14 residues. The V gene's germline CDR1 is KGHDR and CDR2 SFDVKD. V shed 10 bases and J 0 bases; nucleotides not matched to a gene: 3. As regards this clonotype: Its antigen is undetermined.

Sequencing was performed on blood. The chain combines TRBV24-1 with TRBJ2-3, with 10 bases matching TRBD1. The sequence was obtained from a woman aged 40-49 years with Graves' ophthalmopathy. The DNA of the CDR3 is TGTGCCACTAGGGACAGGGGTAGCACAGATACGCAGTATTTT. Amino acid sequence: CATRDRGSTDTQYF.